This passage covers 9 T cell receptor beta chains from one sample sequenced in a study of shared clonotypes between healthy human individuals (dated by TCRdb to 2018 to 2021). Library preparation used the immunoSEQ multiplex PCR assay. As stored in TCRdb, this immuneACCESS dataset retains in-frame rearrangements with V and J assigned. A fraction of the clones does not appear; measured against another copy, unresolved V genes explain less than half of the discrepancy, and the remainder lacks a known reason. This sample holds about 2 million clones; about 95% were observed only once. The top ten hold 0.1% to 0.15% of the sample. The sample taken for sequencing was naive CD4+ T cells sorted from blood. The cell subset or site label for this specimen denotes: CD45RA+ positively selected. The receptors derive from a young man in good health.

The rearrangement joins TRBV11-2 to TRBJ2-1; 14 bases are a match to TRBD2. The CDR3 is 17 residues long. Per germline, CDR1 SGHAT and CDR2 FQNNGV. The trim removed 3 bases at V and 9 bases at J, leaving 10 bases unmatched. CDR3 loop: CASSFQGTSGSWAEQFF. In nucleotides, the CDR3 is TGTGCCAGCAGCTTCCAAGGGACTAGCGGGAGCTGGGCTGAGCAGTTCTTC.

CDR3 DNA sequence: TGTGCCAGCTCCTCCCGGCAAGTGGGCTACGAGCAGTACTTC. This gives the protein CASSSRQVGYEQYF. The chain combines TRBV18 with TRBJ2-7; the D is unclear. The V end was cut by 6 bases, the J end by 3 bases, with 15 bases between. This CDR3 has 14 residues. CDR1 is KGHSH and CDR2 is LQKENI in the germline V gene.

The rearrangement joins TRBV16 to TRBJ2-7; either TRBD1 or TRBD2 may fit D (5 bases each). Germline values: CDR1 KGHSY, CDR2 FQNENV. The CDR3 spans 16 residues. Trimming removed 0 bases from V and 3 bases from J, with 15 bases in between. CDR3 nucleotide sequence: TGTGCCAGCAGCCAATCCGGGGCAGGGAAGAACTACGAGCAGTACTTC. Translated: CASSQSGAGKNYEQYF. Full variable domain (outside the CDR3, taken from reference TRBV16 and TRBJ2-7): GEEVAQTPKHLVRGEGQKAKLYCAPIKGHSYVFWYQQVLKNEFKFLISFQNENVFDETGMPKERFSAKCLPNSPCSLEIQATKLEDSAVYFCASSQSGAGKNYEQYFGPGTRLTVT.

The rearrangement uses TRBV2 and TRBJ1-5; D call uncertain. The CDR3 consists of 13 residues. Trimming stripped 2 bases from V and 7 bases from J, with 9 bases between. The germline V gene encodes CDR1 SNHLY and CDR2 FYNNEI. The CDR3 region has the DNA TGTGCCAGCAGTGAAAGGTTGTGGCAGCCCCAGCATTTT. Residues: CASSERLWQPQHF.

This chain uses TRBV28 with TRBJ2-7, with D perhaps being TRBD1 or TRBD2 (5 bases each). CDR1 and CDR2 from the germline V gene are MDHEN and SYDVKM. V lost 6 bases and J lost 5, with 20 bases in between. This CDR3 is built from 15 residues. The DNA of the CDR3 is TGTGCCAGCAGCACCCCCGAGGGGCGGGTTCACGAGCAGTACTTC. Amino acid sequence: CASSTPEGRVHEQYF.

In its sample, this clone was seen once. This sample includes further DNA sequences coding for the same CDR3. CDR3: CASSRGGSNTEAFF. The DNA of the CDR3 is TGTGCCAGCAGCCGAGGGGGGTCGAACACTGAAGCTTTCTTT. V is TRBV28 and J is TRBJ1-1; a weak D match, TRBD1 (6 bases). This CDR3 has 14 amino acids. Germline CDR1 is MDHEN and CDR2 is SYDVKM. Trimming shortened V by 6 bases and J by 1 base, and 12 bases separated the two germline ends.

CDR3 residues: CASGSQSYEQYF. The DNA for the CDR3 is TGTGCTAGTGGCTCGCAGAGTTACGAGCAGTACTTC. V gene TRBV12-5 combines with J gene TRBJ2-7, with unresolved D. V was pared by 6 bases and J by 4 bases, with 10 bases between. Germline V gene lookup returns CDR1 LGHNT and CDR2 FRNRAP. The CDR3 has 12 amino acids.

Comment on this clone: The same CDR3 arises from other DNA sequences in this sample as well. The V gene is TRBV5-1, the J gene TRBJ2-5, with D possibly matching TRBD2 (5 bases). Looked up from germline, CDR1 is SGHRS and CDR2 is YFSETQ. CDR3 length equals 12 residues. Deletions cut 2 bases from V and 5 bases from J, with 7 bases between. CDR3 sequence reads: CASSLSGETQYF. In nucleotides, the CDR3 is TGCGCCAGCAGCTTATCGGGGGAGACCCAGTACTTC.

This clone appeared once. This chain joins TRBV6-5 and TRBJ1-2, with TRBD1 as a possible D gene (6 bases). Germline V gives CDR1 MNHEY, CDR2 SVGAGI. The CDR3 has 12 residues. The V and J ends lost 2 bases and 8 bases respectively, with 9 bases between them. The CDR3 nucleotides read TGTGCCAGCAGTTACCGCAGGGGCGGCTACACCTTC. This gives the protein CASSYRRGGYTF.